This TCR beta chain was captured in a study of CD8 T cells in ankylosing spondylitis. MiXCR, run by TCRdb on the 5' RACE reads, gives a single entry per CDR3 protein. There are more than 300,000 distinct CDR3 sequences in the sample; roughly 11% occur only once, and around 8.4% lies in the top ten. This clonotype was recorded at least ten times. CDR3 length equals 13 residues. Germline CDR1 reads DFQATT; CDR2 reads SNEGSKA (reference sequence). Trimming pared 0 bases from V and 5 bases from J, leaving 7 bases between. V usage is TRBV20-1 and J usage is TRBJ2-2; D is unclear. The TCR originated in a female donor with ankylosing spondylitis or in good health (not recorded which). The material sequenced was blood, either unsorted or a sorted T cell fraction (not recorded which). This chain's CDR3 is CSARDISTGELFF. CDR3 in DNA: TGCAGTGCTAGAGATATCTCTACCGGGGAGCTGTTTTTT.